The clone carrying this T cell receptor (delta chain) was seen repeatedly, ten times or more. These data originate in a study of γδ T cells in repeated Plasmodium falciparum infection. TCRdb reprocessed the multiplex PCR reads using CATT. In the table there are around 82,000 delta-chain clones, under 1.5% of which are singletons. The TCR comes from a pool of human donors (malaria-infected and uninfected, not separated). The sample taken for sequencing was gamma-delta T cells from blood.

CDR3 amino acids: CALGESPYWGIYTDKLIF. The CDR3 DNA follows: TGTGCTCTTGGGGAATCCCCCTACTGGGGGATCTACACCGATAAACTCATCTTT. The chain recombines TRDV1 with TRDJ1; 10 bases line up with TRDD3. V shed 2 bases and J 0 bases; nucleotides not matched to a gene: 9. The CDR3 runs to 18 residues. Per germline, CDR1 TSWWSYY and CDR2 QGS.